The 31 T cell receptor beta chains given below trace back to one sample, sequenced in a study of T cells in Graves' hyperthyroidism and ophthalmopathy. There were TCR beta CDR3 regions amplified from RNA transcripts. Initially, a first-round RT-PCR of the TCR CDR3 employed the HTBI primer set. TCRdb re-derived calls from the multiplex PCR reads in MiXCR, one entry per CDR3 protein. The sample shows hundreds of thousands of distinct CDR3 sequences, 38% of them seen only once. The sample consisted of blood. All receptors come from a man between 18 and 29 years old with Graves' hyperthyroidism.

The chain joins TRBV2 to TRBJ2-7, with TRBD1 identical over 7 bases. CDR1 and CDR2 from the germline V gene are SNHLY and FYNNEI. There are 15 residues in the CDR3. Unmatched junction bases numbered 7, after V lost 5 bases and J lost 0 bases. Here the CDR3 reads CASSSTGALSYEQYF. The CDR3 DNA reads as TGTGCCAGCAGTTCTACAGGGGCCCTCTCCTACGAGCAGTACTTC.

This rearrangement joins TRBV12-3 or TRBV12-4 to TRBJ2-5; tentative D call: TRBD2 (6 bases). The CDR3 runs to 14 residues. Trimming left V 3 bases short and J 4 bases short, with 12 bases between. CDR3 amino acids: CASSFAGLGETQYF. The CDR3 DNA follows: TGTGCCAGCAGTTTCGCGGGACTCGGAGAGACCCAGTACTTC.

The sample holds many counts of this clonotype. The chain has TRBV7-9 and TRBJ1-5; D is unresolved. CDR1 SEHNR and CDR2 FQNEAQ come from the germline V gene (reference sequence). The germline V and J ends were trimmed by 5 bases and 11 bases, with 13 bases remaining between them. There are 12 residues in the CDR3. CDR3 in amino acids: CASSHEGLAQHF. In DNA, the CDR3 is TGTGCCAGCAGCCACGAAGGATTAGCCCAGCATTTT.

Points on this clonotype: Just one base apart from a much larger clone, this may be a read error. V is TRBV5-4 and J is TRBJ2-7; tentatively, D is TRBD2 (6 bases). CDR1 is SGHNT, CDR2 YYREEE, per germline (reference sequence). The CDR3 is made up of 15 amino acids. V was pared by 4 bases and J by 6 bases, with 20 bases between. The CDR3 protein is CASSGGLSVYSEQYF. The CDR3 DNA reads TGTGCCAGCAGCGGGGGACTTAGCGTGTATTCCGAGCAGTACTTC.

V gene TRBV2 combines with J gene TRBJ2-2, with 8 bases that match TRBD1. CDR3 length equals 15 residues. The V and J ends lost 8 bases and 3 bases, in that order; junction bases with no gene match: 8. Germline V gives CDR1 SNHLY, CDR2 FYNNEI. CDR3 bases: TGTGCCAGCGTTGGACAGGGAGGCTACACCGGGGAGCTGTTTTTT. Residues: CASVGQGGYTGELFF.

To note about this clonotype: This may be a read error: a much more frequent sequence differs by one nucleotide. This chain joins TRBV5-4 and TRBJ1-5; no firm D call. The germline CDR1 and CDR2 sequences are SGHNT and YYREEE (reference sequence). This CDR3 has 12 amino acids. For the CDR3, the DNA is TGTGCCAGCCGCTTTAGTTCGGAAACCGCCCATTTT. Amino acid sequence: CASRFSSETAHF.

This clonotype was detected only a few times. The chain recombines TRBV5-6 with TRBJ1-5; D ambiguous. Germline V CDR1 and CDR2: SGHDT, YYEEEE. The V gene lost 4 bases and the J gene lost 2 bases, with 13 bases spanning the gap. This CDR3 is 15 amino acids long. CDR3 coding DNA: TGTGCCAGCAGCCTTTTAGCGTTTGGCAATCAGCCCCAGCATTTT. It encodes CASSLLAFGNQPQHF.

This clonotype has ten or more counts. The chain recombines TRBV29-1 with TRBJ1-5; no firm D call. Trimming stripped 8 bases from V and 9 bases from J, with 26 bases between. The CDR3 spans 15 residues. Germline CDR1 SQVTM, CDR2 ANQGSEA. CDR3 DNA sequence: TGCAGCCCCTGCCCGGGTCCGCCCTATCAGTCGCCCCAGCATTTT. Amino acids: CSPCPGPPYQSPQHF.

To note about this clonotype: Compared with germline, one end of the junction differs, possibly owing to a read error. The chain employs TRBV10-3 and TRBJ2-7, with D perhaps matching TRBD1 (6 bases). Germline loops: CDR1 ENHRY, CDR2 SYGVKD. The CDR3 has 17 amino acids. The CDR3 reads CASSYDPQGYRPYEQYF. CDR3 in DNA: TGTGCCAGCAGTTACGACCCACAGGGCTATCGTCCCTACGAGCAGTACTTC.

The rearrangement joins TRBV6-5 to TRBJ2-7; 9 bases fit TRBD1. Germline-derived CDR1 and CDR2 are MNHEY and SVGAGI. The CDR3 sequence is 16 residues long. J lost 5 bases, V lost 2 bases, and 10 bases had no gene match. The DNA of the CDR3 is TGTGCCAGCAGTTACGGGGGGGGGACAGGGACCAACGAGCAGTACTTC. This translates into CASSYGGGTGTNEQYF.

This rearrangement joins TRBV9 to TRBJ2-5; D is tentatively TRBD1 or TRBD2 (5 bases each). The CDR3 consists of 15 residues. Germline assignment: CDR1 SGDLS and CDR2 YYNGEE. The V end was cut by 0 bases, the J end by 1 base, with 10 bases between. As DNA, the CDR3 is TGTGCCAGCAGCGTAGAGGGGACGTCCCAAGAGACCCAGTACTTC. Translated, it gives CASSVEGTSQETQYF.

This clonotype appeared many times. The V and J genes are TRBV7-4 and TRBJ2-5; 9 bases are shared with TRBD1. CDR3 length: 15 amino acids. After removal of 8 bases from V and 2 bases from J, the junction contained 9 bases not matched to a gene. Looked up from germline, CDR1 is SGHVT and CDR2 is SQSDAQ. CDR3 amino acids: CASGYRDREQETQYF. The DNA of the CDR3 is TGTGCCAGCGGATACCGGGACAGGGAGCAAGAGACCCAGTACTTC.

Notes on this clonotype: The conserved phenylalanine or tryptophan normally closing the CDR3 is absent here, so this likely arose from a read error. No DNA is shown, since the ends of the CDR3 on it are uncertain; the CDR3 is the one TCRdb lists. The chain combines TRBV7-2 with TRBJ2-7. The CDR3 is 8 residues long, ends included. Germline V gives CDR1 SGHTA, CDR2 FQGNSA. The CDR3 spells CASSLSYS.

The J gene is TRBJ2-6, the V gene TRBV7-3; D might be TRBD1 or TRBD2, each matching 7 bases. This CDR3 is built from 19 residues. Germline V gene data show CDR1 as SGHTA and CDR2 as FQGTGA. The V and J ends lost 5 bases and 8 bases respectively, with 28 bases between them. DNA of the CDR3: TGTGCCAGCAGCGTATGGGGGGGGACAGTGGAAGCAGGGTCCAACGTCCTGACTTTC. Encoded protein: CASSVWGGTVEAGSNVLTF.

The V call is TRBV5-4, the J call TRBJ2-7; 11 positions agree with TRBD2. The germline V gene encodes CDR1 SGHNT and CDR2 YYREEE (reference sequence). The CDR3 is made up of 15 amino acids. The V and J ends lost 2 bases and 1 base, in that order; junction bases with no gene match: 2. CDR3 nucleotides: TGTGCCAGCAGCTTACTAGCGGGGGAGTCCTACGAGCAGTACTTC. This sequence encodes CASSLLAGESYEQYF.

This clonotype turned up a few times. This sequence joins TRBV7-2 and TRBJ2-7; 9 nucleotides agree with TRBD1. V shed 6 bases, J shed 3 bases, and the junction held 3 bases outside the gene matches. The CDR3 covers 13 residues. Looked up from germline, CDR1 is SGHTA and CDR2 is FQGNSA. The CDR3 protein is CASRQGANYEQYF. For the CDR3, the DNA is TGTGCCAGCAGACAGGGGGCGAACTACGAGCAGTACTTC. Drawing the rest from reference TRBV7-2 and TRBJ2-7, the complete variable domain is GAGVSQSPSNKVTEKGKDVELRCDPISGHTALYWYRQSLGQGLEFLIYFQGNSAPDKSGLPSDRFSAERTGGSVSTLTIQRTQQEDSAVYLCASRQGANYEQYFGPGTRLTVT.

This clonotype came up many times. This chain joins TRBV2 and TRBJ1-6; D gene ambiguous. Trimming removed 1 base at V and 9 bases at J, with 13 bases between. The germline V gene encodes CDR1 SNHLY and CDR2 FYNNEI. The CDR3 consists of 15 residues. The CDR3 is CASSEGSGLSSPLHF. CDR3 bases: TGTGCCAGCAGTGAAGGATCTGGGTTGAGTTCACCCCTCCACTTT.

This clonotype appeared a few times. The rearrangement uses TRBV19 and TRBJ1-5, with 8 bases lining up with TRBD1. The CDR3 has 12 residues. The V segment lost 4 bases and the J segment 16 bases; nucleotides outside the gene matches: 9. Germline V lookup: CDR1 LNHDA, CDR2 SQIVND (reference sequence). CDR3 loop: CASSTGQGVVHF. CDR3 DNA: TGTGCCAGTAGTACCGGACAGGGCGTCGTTCATTTT.

The chain uses TRBV7-9 and TRBJ1-2; D remains ambiguous. Trimming took 5 bases from V and 4 from J, leaving 14 bases between them. This CDR3 region has 14 residues. Germline CDR1 and CDR2: SEHNR and FQNEAQ (reference sequence). CDR3 DNA sequence: TGTGCCAGCAGCCCAGGACGGAACAGCTATGGCTACACCTTC. It specifies CASSPGRNSYGYTF. The whole variable domain, filled in from reference TRBV7-9 and TRBJ1-2, reads DTGVSQNPRHKITKRGQNVTFRCDPISEHNRLYWYRQTLGQGPEFLTYFQNEAQLEKSRLLSDRFSAERPKGSFSTLEIQRTEQGDSAMYLCASSPGRNSYGYTFGSGTRLTVV.

The chain employs TRBV7-9 and TRBJ1-1; the D gene is possibly TRBD1 (6 bases). The V and J ends lost 6 bases and 2 bases respectively, with 13 bases between them. The germline V gene has CDR1 SEHNR and CDR2 FQNEAQ (reference sequence). The CDR3 covers 14 residues. The CDR3 bases are TGTGCCAGCAGTGGGACACAAACAAACACTGAAGCTTTCTTT. It yields the protein CASSGTQTNTEAFF.

This clonotype occurred many times. The V gene is TRBV24-1, the J gene TRBJ2-5, with 7 bases lining up with TRBD1. This CDR3 spans 15 amino acids. V trimming: 4 bases; J trimming: 2 bases; junction bases outside the gene matches: 6. The V gene's germline CDR1 is KGHDR and CDR2 SFDVKD. Written as DNA, the CDR3 is TGTGCCACCAGTGACCACGGGACAGTGCAAGAGACCCAGTACTTC. Protein product: CATSDHGTVQETQYF.

Comments on this clonotype: A much larger clonotype is one base distant, so this may be a read error. This rearrangement joins TRBV10-1 to TRBJ1-6; weak D call: TRBD1 (5 bases). Germline-derived CDR1 and CDR2 are WNHNN and SYGVQD (reference sequence). CDR3 length equals 14 residues. The CDR3: CASRIGTDNSPPHF. For the CDR3, the DNA is TGTGCCAGCAGGATCGGGACGGATAATTCACCCCCCCACTTT.

In this sample, this clonotype turned up many times. The rearrangement uses TRBV15 and TRBJ1-4; D is unclear. The V end was cut by 0 bases, the J end by 7 bases, with 12 bases between. Germline values: CDR1 LNHNV, CDR2 YYDKDF (reference sequence). There are 15 residues in the CDR3. In DNA form, the CDR3 reads TGTGCCACCAGCAGAGATCCGCGCCGACCTGAAAAACTGTTTTTT. This translates into CATSRDPRRPEKLFF.

This clonotype was counted between two and nine times. V is TRBV6-5 and J is TRBJ1-2; a weak D match, TRBD1 (5 bases). The CDR3 has 14 amino acids. Per germline, CDR1 MNHEY and CDR2 SVGAGI. The V end was cut by 5 bases, the J end by 7 bases, with 17 bases between. CDR3 in DNA: TGTGCCAGCAGTGAAGGCCAGGGCCCCGTTGGCTACACCTTC. Protein: CASSEGQGPVGYTF.

This clonotype appeared many times. The rearrangement joins TRBV11-1 to TRBJ2-5; unclear D gene. The CDR3 totals 12 residues. Germline assignment: CDR1 SGHAT and CDR2 FQDESV (reference sequence). The V end lost 3 bases, the J end lost 6 bases, and 8 bases lay between the germline ends. The CDR3 DNA is TGTGCCAGCAGCTTCGGGTCGAAGACCCAGTACTTC. This encodes CASSFGSKTQYF. The variable domain in full, completed from reference TRBV11-1 and TRBJ2-5, reads EAEVAQSPRYKITEKSQAVAFWCDPISGHATLYWYRQILGQGPELLVQFQDESVVDDSQLPKDRFSAERLKGVDSTLKIQPAELGDSAMYLCASSFGSKTQYFGPGTRLLVL.

This clonotype was picked up a small number of times. The chain couples TRBV6-5 to TRBJ2-5; D gene unclear. CDR3 length: 15 residues. Germline V gives CDR1 MNHEY, CDR2 SVGAGI. V was trimmed by 5 bases and J by 0 bases, leaving 13 bases between them. CDR3 DNA: TGTGCCAGCAGTGACGGCGGAGTACACCAAGAGACCCAGTACTTC. Protein product: CASSDGGVHQETQYF.

This clonotype was seen only a few times. The CDR3 DNA reads TGTGCCAGCAGTCTTCGACAGATCGGAGGCTACACCTTC. Its translation: CASSLRQIGGYTF. The chain has TRBV12-3 or TRBV12-4 and TRBJ1-2; tentatively, D is TRBD1 (5 bases). The CDR3 extends over 13 amino acids. V dropped 5 bases and J dropped 8 bases, with 15 bases sitting between them.

The chain couples TRBV7-8 to TRBJ1-3; D not certain. Germline CDR1 SGHVS, CDR2 FQNEAQ. Trimming removed 2 bases from V and 3 bases from J, with 11 bases in between. This CDR3 spans 15 amino acids. The CDR3 here is CASSLLPGYGNTIYF. CDR3 DNA sequence: TGTGCCAGCAGCTTACTGCCGGGATATGGAAACACCATATATTTT.

This clonotype was observed a few times. One end of the junction is discordant with germline, which a read error may explain. This chain links TRBV10-2 with TRBJ2-7; D not certain. The CDR3 is made up of 13 amino acids. Germline V gene data show CDR1 as WSHSY and CDR2 as SAAADI. The CDR3 coding sequence is TGTGCCAGCAGCCAAGACCCCGACGACGAGCAGTACTTC. It specifies CASSQDPDDEQYF.

J is TRBJ1-5 and V is TRBV10-3, with D hard to call. The CDR3 is 14 residues long. Germline CDR1 is ENHRY and CDR2 is SYGVKD. The V gene lost 5 bases and the J gene lost 3 bases, with 11 bases spanning the gap. The CDR3 sequence: CAISPGGFNQPQHF. In DNA, the CDR3 is TGTGCCATCAGTCCCGGCGGATTCAATCAGCCCCAGCATTTT.

This clonotype was detected ten times or more. The chain couples TRBV7-9 to TRBJ2-7, with a possible D match to TRBD2 (5 bases). Deletions cut 5 bases from V and 6 bases from J, with 11 bases between. The CDR3 spans 12 residues. Germline lookup yields CDR1 SEHNR and CDR2 FQNEAQ (reference sequence). The CDR3 spells CASSQEGGEQYF. The CDR3 bases are TGTGCCAGCAGCCAAGAGGGCGGCGAGCAGTACTTC.